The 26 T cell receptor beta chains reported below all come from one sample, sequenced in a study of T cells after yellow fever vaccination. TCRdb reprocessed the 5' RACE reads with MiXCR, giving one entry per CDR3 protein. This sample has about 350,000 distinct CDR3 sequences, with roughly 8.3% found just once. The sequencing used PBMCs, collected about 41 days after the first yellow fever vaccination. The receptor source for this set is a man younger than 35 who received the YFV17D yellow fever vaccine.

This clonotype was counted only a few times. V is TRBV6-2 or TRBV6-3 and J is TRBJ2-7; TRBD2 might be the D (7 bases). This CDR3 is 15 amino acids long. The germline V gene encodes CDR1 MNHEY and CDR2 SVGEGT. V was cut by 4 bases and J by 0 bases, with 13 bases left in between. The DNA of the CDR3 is TGTGCCAGCAGTTGGGGGGGGCAGAGCTCCTACGAGCAGTACGTC. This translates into CASSWGGQSSYEQYV.

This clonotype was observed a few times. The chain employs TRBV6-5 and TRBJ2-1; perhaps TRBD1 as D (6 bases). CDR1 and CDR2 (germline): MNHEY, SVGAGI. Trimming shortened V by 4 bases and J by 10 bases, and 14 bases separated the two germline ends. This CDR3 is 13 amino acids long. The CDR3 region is CASSSDRIGEQFF. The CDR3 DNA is TGTGCCAGCAGTTCCGACAGGATTGGGGAGCAGTTCTTC.

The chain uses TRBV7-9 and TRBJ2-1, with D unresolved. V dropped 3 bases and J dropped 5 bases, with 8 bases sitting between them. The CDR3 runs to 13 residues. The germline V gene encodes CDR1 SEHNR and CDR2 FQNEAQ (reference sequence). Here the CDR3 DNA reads TGTGCCAGCAGCTTTGACGTCAACAATGAGCAGTTCTTC. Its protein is CASSFDVNNEQFF.

CDR3 sequence (DNA): TGTGCCAGCAGCTTGGAAACAGGACAGGGGGCCCGCAGAAACACCATATATTTT. Protein product: CASSLETGQGARRNTIYF. The genes are TRBV7-8 and TRBJ1-3; 11 bases line up with TRBD1. The length of the CDR3 is 18 residues. Germline V gives CDR1 SGHVS, CDR2 FQNEAQ. V lost 3 bases and J lost 5; bases outside the gene matches: 12.

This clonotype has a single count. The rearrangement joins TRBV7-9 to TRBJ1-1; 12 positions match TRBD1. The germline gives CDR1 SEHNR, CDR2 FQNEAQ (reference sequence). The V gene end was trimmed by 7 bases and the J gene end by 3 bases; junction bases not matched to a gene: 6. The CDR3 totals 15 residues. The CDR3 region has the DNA TGTGCCAGCATGGTGGGGACAGGGGGCTACACTGAAGCTTTCTTT. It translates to CASMVGTGGYTEAFF.

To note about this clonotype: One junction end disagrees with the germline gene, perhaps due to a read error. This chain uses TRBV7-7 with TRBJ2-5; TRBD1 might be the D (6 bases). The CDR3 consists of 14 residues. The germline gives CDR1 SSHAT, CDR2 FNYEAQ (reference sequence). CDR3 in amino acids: CASSLVQGGETQYF. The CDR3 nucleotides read TGTGCTAGCAGCTTAGTACAGGGTGGGGAGACCCAGTACTTC.

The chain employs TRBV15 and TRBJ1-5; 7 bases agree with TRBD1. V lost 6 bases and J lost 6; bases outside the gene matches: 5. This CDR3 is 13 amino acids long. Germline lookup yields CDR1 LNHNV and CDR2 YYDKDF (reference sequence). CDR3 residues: CATRIDRVQPQHF. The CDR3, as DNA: TGTGCCACCAGGATAGACAGGGTTCAGCCCCAGCATTTT.

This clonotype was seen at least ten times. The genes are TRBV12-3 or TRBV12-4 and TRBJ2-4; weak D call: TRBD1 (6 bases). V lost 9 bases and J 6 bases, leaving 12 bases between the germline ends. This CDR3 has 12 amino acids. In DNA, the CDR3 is TGTGCCAGTGCCCTAGGGGGAAACATTCAGTACTTC. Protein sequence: CASALGGNIQYF.

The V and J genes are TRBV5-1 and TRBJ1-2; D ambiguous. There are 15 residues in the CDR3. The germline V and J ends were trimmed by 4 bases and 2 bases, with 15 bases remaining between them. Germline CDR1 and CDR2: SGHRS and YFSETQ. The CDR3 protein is CASSQALGKNYGYTF. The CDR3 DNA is TGCGCCAGCAGCCAGGCCTTAGGAAAAAACTATGGCTACACCTTC.

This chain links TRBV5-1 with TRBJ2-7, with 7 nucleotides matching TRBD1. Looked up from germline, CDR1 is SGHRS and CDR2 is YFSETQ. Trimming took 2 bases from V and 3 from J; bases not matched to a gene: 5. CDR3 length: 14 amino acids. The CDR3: CASSFGQEYYEQYF. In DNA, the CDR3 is TGCGCCAGCAGCTTCGGACAGGAGTACTACGAGCAGTACTTC.

The CDR3 here is CASSLARHGAGTDTQYF. Written as DNA, the CDR3 is TGTGCCAGCAGCTTAGCCCGGCACGGGGCTGGCACAGATACGCAGTATTTT. This rearrangement joins TRBV7-9 to TRBJ2-3, with D perhaps assigned TRBD1 or TRBD2 (5 bases each). Trimming shortened V by 0 bases and J by 1 base, and 14 bases separated the two germline ends. The CDR3 runs to 17 residues. Germline CDR1 is SEHNR and CDR2 is FQNEAQ (reference sequence). Looking up the rest from reference TRBV7-9 and TRBJ2-3 gives the full variable domain: DTGVSQNPRHKITKRGQNVTFRCDPISEHNRLYWYRQTLGQGPEFLTYFQNEAQLEKSRLLSDRFSAERPKGSFSTLEIQRTEQGDSAMYLCASSLARHGAGTDTQYFGPGTRLTVL.

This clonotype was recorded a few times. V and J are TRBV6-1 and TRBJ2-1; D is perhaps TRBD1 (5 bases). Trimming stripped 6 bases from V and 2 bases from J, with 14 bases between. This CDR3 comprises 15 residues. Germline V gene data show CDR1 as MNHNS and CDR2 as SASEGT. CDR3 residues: CASSLDGAAYNEQFF. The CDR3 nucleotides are TGTGCCAGCAGCCTCGATGGGGCCGCCTACAATGAGCAGTTCTTC.

The CDR3 DNA reads TGTGCCAGCAGCCAAGATATTCGGGGAAACTATGGCTACACCTTC. This sequence encodes CASSQDIRGNYGYTF. The chain links TRBV4-2 to TRBJ1-2; D is ambiguous. The V and J ends lost 0 bases and 2 bases respectively, with 10 bases between them. The CDR3 totals 15 residues. Germline V gives CDR1 LGHNA, CDR2 YNFKEQ.

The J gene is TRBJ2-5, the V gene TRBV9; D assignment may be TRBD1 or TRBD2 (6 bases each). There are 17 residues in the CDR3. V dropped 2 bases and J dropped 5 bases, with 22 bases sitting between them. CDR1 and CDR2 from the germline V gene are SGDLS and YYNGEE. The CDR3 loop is CASSVGRGAHLSETQYF. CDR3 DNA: TGTGCCAGCAGCGTGGGAAGGGGGGCTCATCTGTCGGAGACCCAGTACTTC.

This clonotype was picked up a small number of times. Here the CDR3 reads CASTAGDSEQYF. CDR3 bases: TGCGCCAGCACGGCCGGGGATTCCGAGCAGTACTTC. The chain carries TRBV5-1 and TRBJ2-7, with a possible D match to TRBD2 (5 bases). V gave up 6 bases and J gave up 6 bases, with 13 bases separating them. This CDR3 has 12 residues. CDR1 is SGHRS, CDR2 YFSETQ, per germline.

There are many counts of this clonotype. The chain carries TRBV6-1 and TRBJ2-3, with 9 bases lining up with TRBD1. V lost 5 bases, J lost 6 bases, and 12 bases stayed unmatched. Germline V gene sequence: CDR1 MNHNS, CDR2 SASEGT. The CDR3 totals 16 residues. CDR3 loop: CASSPPTGQGTDTQYF. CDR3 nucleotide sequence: TGTGCCAGCAGTCCCCCCACGGGACAGGGTACGGATACGCAGTATTTT.

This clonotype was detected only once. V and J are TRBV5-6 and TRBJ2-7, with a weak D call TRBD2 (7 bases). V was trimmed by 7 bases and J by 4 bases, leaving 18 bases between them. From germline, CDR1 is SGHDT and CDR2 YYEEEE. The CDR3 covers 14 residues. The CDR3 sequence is CASVRRGPGYEQYV. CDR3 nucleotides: TGTGCCAGCGTGCGGCGGGGGCCGGGGTACGAGCAGTACGTC.

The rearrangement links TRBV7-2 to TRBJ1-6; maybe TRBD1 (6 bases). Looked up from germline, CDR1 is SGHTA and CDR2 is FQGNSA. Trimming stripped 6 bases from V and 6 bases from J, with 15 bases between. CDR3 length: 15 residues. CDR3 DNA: TGTGCCAGCAGAAAAACCGGGACACCTAATTCACCCCTCCACTTT. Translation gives CASRKTGTPNSPLHF.

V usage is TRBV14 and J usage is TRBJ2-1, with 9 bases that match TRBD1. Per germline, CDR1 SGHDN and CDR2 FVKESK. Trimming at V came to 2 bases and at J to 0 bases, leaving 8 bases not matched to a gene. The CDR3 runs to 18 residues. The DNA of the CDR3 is TGTGCCAGCAGCCAACTACCAGGGACAGGGAGCTCCTACAATGAGCAGTTCTTC. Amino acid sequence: CASSQLPGTGSSYNEQFF.

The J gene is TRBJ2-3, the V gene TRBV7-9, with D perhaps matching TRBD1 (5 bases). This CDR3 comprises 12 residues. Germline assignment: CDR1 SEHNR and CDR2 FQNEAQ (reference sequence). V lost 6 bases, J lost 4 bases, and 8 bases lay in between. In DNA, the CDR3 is TGTGCCAGCAGTGAAGGGGCAGATACGCAGTATTTT. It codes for CASSEGADTQYF.

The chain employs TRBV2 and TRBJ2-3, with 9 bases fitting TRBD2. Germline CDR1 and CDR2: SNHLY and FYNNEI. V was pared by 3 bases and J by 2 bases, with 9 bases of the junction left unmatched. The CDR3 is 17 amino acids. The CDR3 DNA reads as TGTGCCAGCAGTGAGACCTTGACGGGACTAGCCACAGATACGCAGTATTTT. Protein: CASSETLTGLATDTQYF.

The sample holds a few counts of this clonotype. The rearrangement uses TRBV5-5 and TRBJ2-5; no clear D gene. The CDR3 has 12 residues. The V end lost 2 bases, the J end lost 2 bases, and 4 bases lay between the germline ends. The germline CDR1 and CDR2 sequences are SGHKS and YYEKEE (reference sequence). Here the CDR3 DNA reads TGTGCCAGCAGCTTCATTCAAGAGACCCAGTACTTC. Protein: CASSFIQETQYF.

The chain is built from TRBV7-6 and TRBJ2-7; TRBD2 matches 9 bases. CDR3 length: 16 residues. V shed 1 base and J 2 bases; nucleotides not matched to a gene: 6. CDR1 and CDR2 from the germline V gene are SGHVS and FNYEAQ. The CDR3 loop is CASSLGPAGGTYEQYV. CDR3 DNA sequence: TGTGCCAGCAGCTTAGGACCAGCGGGGGGAACCTACGAGCAGTACGTC.

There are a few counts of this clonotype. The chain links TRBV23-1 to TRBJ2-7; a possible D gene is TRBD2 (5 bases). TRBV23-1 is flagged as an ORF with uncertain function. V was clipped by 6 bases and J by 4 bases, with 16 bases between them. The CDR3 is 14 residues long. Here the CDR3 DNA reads TGCGCCAGCAGCCGTTTCACGGGGAAATACGAGCAGTACTTC. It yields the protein CASSRFTGKYEQYF.

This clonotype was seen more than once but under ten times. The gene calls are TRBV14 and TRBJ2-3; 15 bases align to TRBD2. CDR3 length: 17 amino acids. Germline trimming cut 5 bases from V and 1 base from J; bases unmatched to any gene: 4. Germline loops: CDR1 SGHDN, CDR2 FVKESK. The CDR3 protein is CASSGLAGGLGTDTQYF. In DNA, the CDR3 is TGTGCCAGCAGCGGACTAGCGGGGGGGCTCGGCACAGATACGCAGTATTTT.

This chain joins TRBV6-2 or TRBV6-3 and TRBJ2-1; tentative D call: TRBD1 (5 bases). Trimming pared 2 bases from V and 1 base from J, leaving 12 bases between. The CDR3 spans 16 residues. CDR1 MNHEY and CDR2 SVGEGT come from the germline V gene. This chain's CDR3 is CASSYDLQGSYNEQFF. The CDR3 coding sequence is TGTGCCAGCAGTTACGATCTGCAGGGTTCCTACAATGAGCAGTTCTTC.